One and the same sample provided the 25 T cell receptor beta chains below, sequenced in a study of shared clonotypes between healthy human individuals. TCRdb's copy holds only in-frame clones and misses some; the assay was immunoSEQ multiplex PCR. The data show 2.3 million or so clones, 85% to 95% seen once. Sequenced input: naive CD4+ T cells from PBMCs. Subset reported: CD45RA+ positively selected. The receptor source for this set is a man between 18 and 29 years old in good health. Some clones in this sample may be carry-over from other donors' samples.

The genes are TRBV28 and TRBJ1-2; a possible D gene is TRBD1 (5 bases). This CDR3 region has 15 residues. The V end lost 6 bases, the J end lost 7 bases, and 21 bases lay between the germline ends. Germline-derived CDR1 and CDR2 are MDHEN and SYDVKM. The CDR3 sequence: CASRYGKGTPSGYTF. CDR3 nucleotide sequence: TGTGCCAGCAGATATGGGAAGGGGACCCCCAGTGGCTACACCTTC.

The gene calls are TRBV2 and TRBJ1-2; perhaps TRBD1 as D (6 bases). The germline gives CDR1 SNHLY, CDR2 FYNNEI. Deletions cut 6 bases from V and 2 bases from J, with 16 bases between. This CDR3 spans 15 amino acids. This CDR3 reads CASSPRTDLNYGYTF. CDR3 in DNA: TGTGCCAGCAGCCCCAGGACAGACTTAAACTATGGCTACACCTTC.

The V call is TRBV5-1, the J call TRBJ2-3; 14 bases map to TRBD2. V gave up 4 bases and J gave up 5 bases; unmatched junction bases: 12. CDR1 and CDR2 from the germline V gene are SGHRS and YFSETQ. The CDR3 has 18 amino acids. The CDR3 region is CASSVYGTSGSSVDTQYF. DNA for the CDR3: TGCGCCAGCAGCGTATACGGGACTAGCGGGAGTTCGGTAGATACGCAGTATTTT.

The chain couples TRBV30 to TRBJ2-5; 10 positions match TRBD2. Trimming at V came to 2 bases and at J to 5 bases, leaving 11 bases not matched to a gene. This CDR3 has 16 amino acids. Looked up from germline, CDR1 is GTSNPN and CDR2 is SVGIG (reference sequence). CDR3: CAWSPGLAGVGETQYF. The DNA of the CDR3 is TGTGCCTGGAGTCCCGGGCTAGCGGGAGTCGGGGAGACCCAGTACTTC.

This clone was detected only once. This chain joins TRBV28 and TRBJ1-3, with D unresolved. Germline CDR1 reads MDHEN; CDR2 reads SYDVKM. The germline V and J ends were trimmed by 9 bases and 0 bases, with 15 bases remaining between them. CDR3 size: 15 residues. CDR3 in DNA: TGTGCCAGGATTGTCGGGCCGACCTCTGGAAACACCATATATTTT. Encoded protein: CARIVGPTSGNTIYF.

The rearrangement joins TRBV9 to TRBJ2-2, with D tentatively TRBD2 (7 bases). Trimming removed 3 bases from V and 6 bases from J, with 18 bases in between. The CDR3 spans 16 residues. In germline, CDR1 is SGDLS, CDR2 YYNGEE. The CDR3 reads CASSAGGGGDPGELFF. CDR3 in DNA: TGTGCCAGCAGCGCAGGCGGAGGGGGGGATCCCGGGGAGCTGTTTTTT. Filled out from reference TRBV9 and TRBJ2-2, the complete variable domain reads DSGVTQTPKHLITATGQRVTLRCSPRSGDLSVYWYQQSLDQGLQFLIQYYNGEERAKGNILERFSAQQFPDLHSELNLSSLELGDSALYFCASSAGGGGDPGELFFGEGSRLTVL.

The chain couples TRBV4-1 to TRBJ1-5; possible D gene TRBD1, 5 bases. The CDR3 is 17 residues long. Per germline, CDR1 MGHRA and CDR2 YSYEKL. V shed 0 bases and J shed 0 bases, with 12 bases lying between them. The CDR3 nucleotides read TGCGCCAGCAGCCAAGATCAGACAGCAAATAGCAATCAGCCCCAGCATTTT. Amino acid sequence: CASSQDQTANSNQPQHF.

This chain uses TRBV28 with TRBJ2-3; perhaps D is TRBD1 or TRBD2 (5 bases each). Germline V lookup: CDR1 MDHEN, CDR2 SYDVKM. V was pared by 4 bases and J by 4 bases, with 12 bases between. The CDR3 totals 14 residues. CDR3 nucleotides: TGTGCCAGCAGTTCAAGACGGGGCCCAGATACGCAGTATTTT. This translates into CASSSRRGPDTQYF.

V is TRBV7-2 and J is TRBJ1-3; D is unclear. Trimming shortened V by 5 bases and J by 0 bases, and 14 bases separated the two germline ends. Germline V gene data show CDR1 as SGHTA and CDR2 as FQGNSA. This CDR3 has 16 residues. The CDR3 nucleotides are TGTGCCAGCAGCCTCCCCTGGGCCCCCTCTGGAAACACCATATATTTT. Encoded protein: CASSLPWAPSGNTIYF.

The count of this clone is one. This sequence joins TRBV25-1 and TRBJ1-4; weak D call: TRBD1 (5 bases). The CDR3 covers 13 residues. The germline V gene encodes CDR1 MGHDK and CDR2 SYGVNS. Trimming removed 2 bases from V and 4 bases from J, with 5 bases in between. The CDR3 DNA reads TGTGCCAGCAGTGAAGGACATAATGAAAAACTGTTTTTT. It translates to CASSEGHNEKLFF.

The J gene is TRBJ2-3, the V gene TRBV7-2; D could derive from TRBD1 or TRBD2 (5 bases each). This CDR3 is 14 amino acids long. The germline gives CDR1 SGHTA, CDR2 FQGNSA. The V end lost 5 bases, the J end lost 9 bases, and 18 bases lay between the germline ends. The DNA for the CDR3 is TGTGCCAGCAGCACCCGGGACCCCTTCGGGACGCAGTATTTT. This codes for CASSTRDPFGTQYF.

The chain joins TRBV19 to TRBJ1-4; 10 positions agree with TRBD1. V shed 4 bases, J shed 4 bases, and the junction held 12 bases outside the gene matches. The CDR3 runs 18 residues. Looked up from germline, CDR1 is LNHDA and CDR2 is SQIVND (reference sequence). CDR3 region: CASSTRRTGGDLNEKLFF. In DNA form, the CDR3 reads TGTGCCAGTAGTACCCGCCGGACAGGGGGGGACCTTAATGAAAAACTGTTTTTT.

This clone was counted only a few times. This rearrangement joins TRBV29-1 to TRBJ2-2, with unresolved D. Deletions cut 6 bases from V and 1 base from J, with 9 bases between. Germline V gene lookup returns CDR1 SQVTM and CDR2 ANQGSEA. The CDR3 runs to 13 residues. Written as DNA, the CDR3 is TGCAGCGTCCGGACGGTGAACACCGGGGAGCTGTTTTTT. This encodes CSVRTVNTGELFF.

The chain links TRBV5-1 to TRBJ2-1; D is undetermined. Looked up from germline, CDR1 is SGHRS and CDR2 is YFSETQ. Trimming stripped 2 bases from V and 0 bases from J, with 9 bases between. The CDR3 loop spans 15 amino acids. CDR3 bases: TGCGCCAGCAGCTTTGGCGGTCACTCCTACAATGAGCAGTTCTTC. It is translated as CASSFGGHSYNEQFF. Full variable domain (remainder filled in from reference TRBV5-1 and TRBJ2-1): KAGVTQTPRYLIKTRGQQVTLSCSPISGHRSVSWYQQTPGQGLQFLFEYFSETQRNKGNFPGRFSGRQFSNSRSEMNVSTLELGDSALYLCASSFGGHSYNEQFFGPGTRLTVL.

As DNA, the CDR3 is TGCGCCAGCAGCCAAGGTGCCGGGACGCCTTCCTACGAGCAGTACTTC. It translates to CASSQGAGTPSYEQYF. The genes are TRBV4-3 and TRBJ2-7, with D perhaps being TRBD1 or TRBD2 (5 bases each). The V gene's germline CDR1 is LGHNA and CDR2 YSLEER. The CDR3 covers 16 residues. The germline V and J ends were trimmed by 1 base and 1 base, with 14 bases remaining between them.

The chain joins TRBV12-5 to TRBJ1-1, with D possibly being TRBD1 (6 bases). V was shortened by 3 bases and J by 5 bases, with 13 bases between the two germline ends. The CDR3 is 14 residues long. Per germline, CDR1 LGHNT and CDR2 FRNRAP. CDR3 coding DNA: TGTGCTAGTGGTTTAACGATGAGGGGGACTGAAGCTTTCTTT. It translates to CASGLTMRGTEAFF.

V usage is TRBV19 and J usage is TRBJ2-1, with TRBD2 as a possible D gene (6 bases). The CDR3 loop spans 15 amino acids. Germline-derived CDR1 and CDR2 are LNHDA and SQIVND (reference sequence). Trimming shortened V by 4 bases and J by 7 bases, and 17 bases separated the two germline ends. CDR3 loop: CASSSVGLGRNEQFF. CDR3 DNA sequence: TGTGCCAGTAGTAGCGTGGGACTGGGAAGGAATGAGCAGTTCTTC.

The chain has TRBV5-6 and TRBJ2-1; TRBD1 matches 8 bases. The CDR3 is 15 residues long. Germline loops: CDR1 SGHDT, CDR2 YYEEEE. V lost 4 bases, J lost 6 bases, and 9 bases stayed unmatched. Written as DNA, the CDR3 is TGTGCCAGCAGCGCCCGGGGACAGGCACCCAATGAGCAGTTCTTC. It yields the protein CASSARGQAPNEQFF.

The CDR3 reads CASSWRATGELFF. The CDR3 DNA sequence: TGTGCCAGCAGCTGGAGGGCCACCGGGGAGCTGTTTTTT. This sequence joins TRBV28 and TRBJ2-2; the D gene is possibly TRBD2 (6 bases). The CDR3 is 13 amino acids. CDR1 is MDHEN and CDR2 is SYDVKM in the germline V gene. The V and J ends lost 6 bases and 4 bases respectively, with 9 bases between them.

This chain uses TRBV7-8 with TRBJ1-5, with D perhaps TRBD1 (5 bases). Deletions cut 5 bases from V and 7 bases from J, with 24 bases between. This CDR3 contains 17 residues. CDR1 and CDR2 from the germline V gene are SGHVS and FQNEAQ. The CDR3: CASSPTNRQTWGQPQHF. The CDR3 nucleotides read TGTGCCAGCAGCCCCACAAATCGACAGACTTGGGGCCAGCCCCAGCATTTT.

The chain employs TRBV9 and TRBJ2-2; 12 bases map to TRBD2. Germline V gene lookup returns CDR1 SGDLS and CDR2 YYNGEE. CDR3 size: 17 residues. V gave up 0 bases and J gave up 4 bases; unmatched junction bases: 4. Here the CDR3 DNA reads TGTGCCAGCAGCGTAGGGACTAGCGGGGCGACCACCGGGGAGCTGTTTTTT. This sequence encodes CASSVGTSGATTGELFF.

The CDR3 here is CASFLPRTAYGYTF. CDR3 in DNA: TGTGCCAGCTTTCTTCCGCGGACGGCCTATGGCTACACCTTC. This chain uses TRBV6-1 with TRBJ1-2; D is unclear. Between the trimmed V and J ends, which lost 8 bases and 4 bases, there was a span of 17 bases. This CDR3 contains 14 residues. Germline V gives CDR1 MNHNS, CDR2 SASEGT.

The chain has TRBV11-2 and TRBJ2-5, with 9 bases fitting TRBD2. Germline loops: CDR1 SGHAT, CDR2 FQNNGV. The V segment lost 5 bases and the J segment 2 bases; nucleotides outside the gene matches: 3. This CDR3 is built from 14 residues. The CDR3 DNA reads TGTGCCAGCAGCCGGACTAGCGTACAAGAGACCCAGTACTTC. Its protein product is CASSRTSVQETQYF.

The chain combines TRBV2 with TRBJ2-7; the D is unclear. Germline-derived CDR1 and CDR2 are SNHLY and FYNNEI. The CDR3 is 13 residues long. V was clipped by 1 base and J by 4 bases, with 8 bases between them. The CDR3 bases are TGTGCCAGCAGTGAAGATACCGGATACGAGCAGTACTTC. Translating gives CASSEDTGYEQYF. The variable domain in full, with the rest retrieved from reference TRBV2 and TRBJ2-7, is EPEVTQTPSHQVTQMGQEVILRCVPISNHLYFYWYRQILGQKVEFLVSFYNNEISEKSEIFDDQFSVERPDGSNFTLKIRSTKLEDSAMYFCASSEDTGYEQYFGPGTRLTVT.

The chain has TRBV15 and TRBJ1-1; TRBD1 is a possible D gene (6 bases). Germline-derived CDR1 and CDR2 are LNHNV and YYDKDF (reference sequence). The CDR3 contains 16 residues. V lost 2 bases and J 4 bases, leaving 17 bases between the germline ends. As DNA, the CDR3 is TGTGCCACCAGCAGACAACTCAGGGGTTCTGGCACTGAAGCTTTCTTT. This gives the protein CATSRQLRGSGTEAFF. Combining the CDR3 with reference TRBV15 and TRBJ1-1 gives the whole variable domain DAMVIQNPRYQVTQFGKPVTLSCSQTLNHNVMYWYQQKSSQAPKLLFHYYDKDFNNEADTPDNFQSRRPNTSFCFLDIRSPGLGDTAMYLCATSRQLRGSGTEAFFGQGTRLTVV.